This T cell receptor beta chain appears in the sequencing data of a study of pediatric ulcerative colitis. Profiled with immunoSEQ multiplex PCR; TCRdb holds only in-frame clones, not every one. Found here are 13,000 to 15,000 clones, just under 90% of them singletons; the top ten hold 0.9% to 1%. This CDR3 is 14 amino acids long. With 4 bases removed from V and 1 base from J, the gap between germline ends came to 11 bases. The germline V gene has CDR1 MDHEN and CDR2 SYDVKM. V is TRBV28 and J is TRBJ2-7, with unresolved D. The source of this sequence is a boy younger than 18 with moderate ulcerative colitis. The sequenced sample consisted of blood. DNA for the CDR3: TGTGCCAGCAGTTCCCCTACTGAGTCCTACGAGCAGTACTTC. Translating it yields CASSSPTESYEQYF.